Below are 30 T cell receptor beta chains sequenced from a single sample in a study of cytomegalovirus exposure and HLA in healthy donors. Vbeta (60) and Jbeta (13) primers were used in the PCR. Produced via immunoSEQ multiplex PCR; TCRdb's table is partial and in-frame only. The sample lists 160,000 or so clones, roughly four fifths seen once, with approximately 4.4% in the top ten. Material for sequencing was PBMCs. These TCRs come from a woman between 18 and 29 years old in good health and CMV-seropositive.

The chain is built from TRBV11-2 and TRBJ2-1; 8 positions agree with TRBD1. CDR1 and CDR2 from the germline V gene are SGHAT and FQNNGV. Trimming cost V 5 bases and J 12 bases; bases outside gene matches: 6. The CDR3 consists of 12 residues. The CDR3 nucleotides are TGTGCCAGCAGCCAGGGACAGGTTGTGCAGTTCTTC. Its protein product is CASSQGQVVQFF.

The rearrangement joins TRBV5-6 to TRBJ2-5, with D perhaps matching TRBD1 (8 bases). The length of the CDR3 is 14 residues. V lost 4 bases, J lost 5 bases, and 15 bases lay in between. Per germline, CDR1 SGHDT and CDR2 YYEEEE. For the CDR3, the DNA is TGTGCCAGCAGCGGGATACAGGGGGGGGAGACCCAGTACTTC. Residues: CASSGIQGGETQYF.

The CDR3 nucleotides are TGTGCCAGCAGCCTAAGTCAGGACACCGCCTACGAGCAGTACTTC. As protein: CASSLSQDTAYEQYF. V usage is TRBV11-2 and J usage is TRBJ2-7; TRBD1 is a possible D gene (5 bases). CDR3 length: 15 residues. CDR1 is SGHAT and CDR2 is FQNNGV in the germline V gene. V dropped 5 bases and J dropped 2 bases, with 16 bases sitting between them.

This chain links TRBV5-1 with TRBJ2-5, with TRBD1 matching 7 bases. CDR1 and CDR2 (germline): SGHRS, YFSETQ. Trimming at V came to 4 bases and at J to 4 bases, leaving 7 bases not matched to a gene. The CDR3 sequence is 14 residues long. CDR3 nucleotides: TGCGCCAGCAGCGTGACAGGGTCGGGAGAGACCCAGTACTTC. Translating it yields CASSVTGSGETQYF.

The J gene is TRBJ2-7, the V gene TRBV6-5; a weak D match, TRBD1 (6 bases). Germline V gene data show CDR1 as MNHEY and CDR2 as SVGAGI. This CDR3 is 15 amino acids long. The V end lost 6 bases, the J end lost 6 bases, and 21 bases lay between the germline ends. In nucleotides, the CDR3 is TGTGCCAGCAGCCTCCGTGGGGGCATACAGGGCGAGCAGTACTTC. It encodes CASSLRGGIQGEQYF.

The rearrangement uses TRBV19 and TRBJ1-3; D uncertain. V lost 7 bases to trimming and J lost 0 bases, with 19 bases between them. This CDR3 comprises 17 residues. Germline V gives CDR1 LNHDA, CDR2 SQIVND (reference sequence). In DNA form, the CDR3 reads TGTGCCAGTATAATCAAGGTTGGGCCACGCTCTGGAAACACCATATATTTT. Encoded protein: CASIIKVGPRSGNTIYF.

The CDR3 reads CASSVRGVAGAQETQYF. The DNA of the CDR3 is TGTGCCAGCAGCGTTAGGGGAGTAGCGGGGGCACAAGAGACCCAGTACTTC. The gene calls are TRBV9 and TRBJ2-5; 9 nucleotides align to TRBD2. The CDR3 consists of 17 residues. In germline, CDR1 is SGDLS, CDR2 YYNGEE. V lost 2 bases, J lost 2 bases, and 10 bases stayed unmatched.

The chain employs TRBV13 and TRBJ2-2, with D unclear. CDR3 length equals 12 residues. Trimming left V 2 bases short and J 5 bases short, with 3 bases between. Germline V gene sequence: CDR1 PRHDT, CDR2 FYEKMQ (reference sequence). The CDR3 nucleotides are TGTGCCAGCAGCTTAACAACCGGGGAGCTGTTTTTT. Protein product: CASSLTTGELFF.

The chain combines TRBV7-9 with TRBJ2-2; D is undetermined. The CDR3 runs to 13 residues. The ends were cut back, 7 bases at V and 7 bases at J, with 13 bases in the middle. CDR1 and CDR2 (germline): SEHNR, FQNEAQ (reference sequence). This CDR3 is CASTAIELGELFF. As DNA, the CDR3 is TGTGCCAGCACCGCAATCGAGCTCGGGGAGCTGTTTTTT. The whole variable domain, remainder taken from reference TRBV7-9 and TRBJ2-2, is DTGVSQNPRHKITKRGQNVTFRCDPISEHNRLYWYRQTLGQGPEFLTYFQNEAQLEKSRLLSDRFSAERPKGSFSTLEIQRTEQGDSAMYLCASTAIELGELFFGEGSRLTVL.

CDR3 in amino acids: CASGTGGADTQYF. CDR3 nucleotides: TGTGCCAGCGGGACAGGGGGCGCAGATACGCAGTATTTT. This chain uses TRBV7-9 with TRBJ2-3; TRBD1 matches at 12 bases. The germline V gene encodes CDR1 SEHNR and CDR2 FQNEAQ (reference sequence). CDR3 length equals 13 residues. V shed 8 bases and J 4 bases; nucleotides not matched to a gene: 1.

The rearrangement links TRBV5-5 to TRBJ1-1; TRBD1 matches 9 bases. Germline V gene data show CDR1 as SGHKS and CDR2 as YYEKEE (reference sequence). CDR3 length equals 15 residues. With V trimmed by 3 bases and J by 7 bases, 10 bases remained unmatched. CDR3 loop: CASSWTTGGSVEAFF. The CDR3 nucleotides read TGTGCCAGCAGCTGGACGACAGGGGGGTCGGTTGAAGCTTTCTTT.

The genes are TRBV29-1 and TRBJ2-5, with D tentatively TRBD2 (5 bases). Between the trimmed V and J ends, which lost 3 bases and 5 bases, there was a span of 19 bases. The CDR3 is 15 residues long. CDR1 is SQVTM, CDR2 ANQGSEA, per germline. CDR3 bases: TGCAGCGTTGATGTGACTATAGATGCATACGAGACCCAGTACTTC. This sequence encodes CSVDVTIDAYETQYF.

The chain has TRBV5-1 and TRBJ1-1; D is unclear. Trimming pared 0 bases from V and 4 bases from J, leaving 25 bases between. This CDR3 has 19 amino acids. Germline V gene lookup returns CDR1 SGHRS and CDR2 YFSETQ. CDR3 protein: CASSLAVATRSPLGTEAFF. CDR3 nucleotide sequence: TGCGCCAGCAGCTTGGCCGTTGCCACGAGGAGTCCCTTGGGCACTGAAGCTTTCTTT.

This clone was counted once. V usage is TRBV7-8 and J usage is TRBJ2-3; 12 bases agree with TRBD2. This CDR3 contains 20 residues. V shed 5 bases, J shed 0 bases, and the junction held 15 bases outside the gene matches. Germline V gene sequence: CDR1 SGHVS, CDR2 FQNEAQ. This chain's CDR3 is CASSNLAGGPLPSSTDTQYF. The CDR3 DNA reads TGTGCCAGCAGCAATCTAGCGGGGGGGCCCCTTCCTTCTAGCACAGATACGCAGTATTTT.

This chain uses TRBV2 with TRBJ2-7, with TRBD2 matching over 11 bases. CDR1 SNHLY and CDR2 FYNNEI come from the germline V gene. This CDR3 is built from 14 residues. After removal of 6 bases from V and 4 bases from J, the junction contained 5 bases not matched to a gene. The CDR3 sequence is CASSVAGGIYEQYF. CDR3 bases: TGTGCCAGCAGCGTAGCGGGGGGGATTTACGAGCAGTACTTC.

The chain joins TRBV7-6 to TRBJ2-1, with 9 bases lining up with TRBD1. The CDR3 length is 13 residues. In germline, CDR1 is SGHVS, CDR2 FNYEAQ. The V and J ends lost 5 bases and 9 bases, in that order; junction bases with no gene match: 5. The CDR3 loop is CASSTGQGSEQFF. As DNA, the CDR3 is TGTGCCAGCAGCACGGGACAGGGAAGTGAGCAGTTCTTC.

The rearrangement uses TRBV7-2 and TRBJ1-5; D may be TRBD1 (6 bases). With 2 bases removed from V and 0 bases from J, the gap between germline ends came to 14 bases. The CDR3 sequence is 17 residues long. CDR1 is SGHTA, CDR2 FQGNSA, per germline. The CDR3 region has the DNA TGTGCCAGCAGCTTACATCGGACAGCTCCTAGCAATCAGCCCCAGCATTTT. It yields the protein CASSLHRTAPSNQPQHF.

The chain links TRBV4-3 to TRBJ1-2, with 7 nucleotides matching TRBD1. V shed 0 bases and J 4 bases; nucleotides not matched to a gene: 8. The length of the CDR3 is 16 residues. Germline values: CDR1 LGHNA, CDR2 YSLEER. CDR3 sequence: CASSQDWDSRSYGYTF. CDR3 DNA sequence: TGCGCCAGCAGCCAAGATTGGGACAGTCGTTCCTATGGCTACACCTTC.

This chain links TRBV30 with TRBJ1-5; D perhaps matches TRBD1 (5 bases). Trimming left V 3 bases short and J 5 bases short, with 14 bases between. There are 14 residues in the CDR3. Germline CDR1 is GTSNPN and CDR2 is SVGIG (reference sequence). The CDR3 sequence is CAWRGGTIDQPQHF. CDR3 DNA: TGTGCCTGGAGGGGCGGGACGATCGATCAGCCCCAGCATTTT.

The rearrangement joins TRBV5-1 to TRBJ1-2, with TRBD1 matching 7 bases. CDR1 and CDR2 from the germline V gene are SGHRS and YFSETQ. This CDR3 has 15 amino acids. V was clipped by 1 base and J by 7 bases; unmatched bases: 10. CDR3 DNA sequence: TGCGCCAGCAGCTTGACGACAGGGCGGCTTTCTGGCTACACCTTC. It codes for CASSLTTGRLSGYTF. Based on the CDR3 plus reference TRBV5-1 and TRBJ1-2, the full variable domain is KAGVTQTPRYLIKTRGQQVTLSCSPISGHRSVSWYQQTPGQGLQFLFEYFSETQRNKGNFPGRFSGRQFSNSRSEMNVSTLELGDSALYLCASSLTTGRLSGYTFGSGTRLTVV.

Written as DNA, the CDR3 is TGTGCCAGTAGTATGGGACAGGGTTTCAATTCACCCCTCCACTTT. Protein product: CASSMGQGFNSPLHF. This sequence joins TRBV19 and TRBJ1-6; 9 positions agree with TRBD1. Germline-derived CDR1 and CDR2 are LNHDA and SQIVND (reference sequence). V gave up 3 bases and J gave up 7 bases; unmatched junction bases: 4. The CDR3 loop spans 15 amino acids.

This rearrangement joins TRBV28 to TRBJ2-3, with TRBD1 matching over 7 bases. Losses at the gene ends were 8 bases for V and 2 bases for J; bases not matched to a gene: 13. The germline CDR1 and CDR2 sequences are MDHEN and SYDVKM. CDR3 length equals 16 residues. This CDR3 reads CASALRQGKFTDTQYF. The DNA for the CDR3 is TGTGCCAGCGCGCTGCGACAGGGAAAATTCACAGATACGCAGTATTTT. The full variable domain, in which reference TRBV28 and TRBJ2-3 provide the parts outside the CDR3, is DVKVTQSSRYLVKRTGEKVFLECVQDMDHENMFWYRQDPGLGLRLIYFSYDVKMKEKGDIPEGYSVSREKKERFSLILESASTNQTSMYLCASALRQGKFTDTQYFGPGTRLTVL.

The chain joins TRBV15 to TRBJ1-1; possibly TRBD1 for D (5 bases). This CDR3 has 13 amino acids. Trimming took 0 bases from V and 7 from J, leaving 9 bases between them. Germline V CDR1 and CDR2: LNHNV, YYDKDF (reference sequence). The CDR3 sequence is CATSRDRGGEAFF. The CDR3 nucleotides read TGTGCCACCAGCAGAGACCGGGGGGGTGAAGCTTTCTTT.

V usage is TRBV13 and J usage is TRBJ2-7, with TRBD1 as a possible D gene (5 bases). This CDR3 is 15 amino acids long. Germline assignment: CDR1 PRHDT and CDR2 FYEKMQ (reference sequence). V lost 5 bases and J lost 6, with 20 bases in between. The CDR3 loop is CASSEDSRPSGEQYF. Here the CDR3 DNA reads TGTGCCAGCAGCGAAGACAGCAGGCCGTCTGGCGAGCAGTACTTC.

This clone has a handful of counts. This sequence joins TRBV4-3 and TRBJ2-1; TRBD2 aligns across 10 bases. CDR3 length equals 16 residues. After removal of 0 bases from V and 8 bases from J, the junction contained 7 bases not matched to a gene. The germline gives CDR1 LGHNA, CDR2 YSLEER. CDR3 sequence (DNA): TGCGCCAGCAGCCAAGAATGGAGCGGGGGGGCCCATGAGCAGTTCTTC. This codes for CASSQEWSGGAHEQFF.

The genes are TRBV27 and TRBJ2-3; 8 bases line up with TRBD2. The CDR3 contains 16 residues. The V segment lost 2 bases and the J segment 2 bases; nucleotides outside the gene matches: 6. Germline assignment: CDR1 MNHEY and CDR2 SMNVEV (reference sequence). The CDR3 DNA is TGTGCCAGCAGTTTAAGGACCGGGGGGGACACAGATACGCAGTATTTT. This sequence encodes CASSLRTGGDTDTQYF.

The J gene is TRBJ1-2, the V gene TRBV4-2; the D is unclear. The CDR3 runs 14 residues. Trimming removed 2 bases from V and 7 bases from J, with 14 bases in between. Germline V gene data show CDR1 as LGHNA and CDR2 as YNFKEQ. The CDR3 coding sequence is TGTGCCAGCAGCCAATCGTGGGGAGGCGGTGGCTACACCTTC. Translation: CASSQSWGGGGYTF.

This clone was seen more than once but under ten times. The chain joins TRBV6-6 to TRBJ1-1; the match to TRBD1 covers 9 bases. This CDR3 has 13 amino acids. Germline CDR1 is MNHNY and CDR2 is SVGAGI (reference sequence). V shed 6 bases and J 10 bases; nucleotides not matched to a gene: 9. The CDR3, as DNA: TGTGCCAGCAGGACCAGGACAGGGGTCGCAGCTTTCTTT. Translating it yields CASRTRTGVAAFF.

The chain combines TRBV27 with TRBJ2-7; 9 bases line up with TRBD1. Germline values: CDR1 MNHEY, CDR2 SMNVEV (reference sequence). The trim removed 8 bases at V and 6 bases at J, leaving 5 bases unmatched. The CDR3 spans 12 residues. CDR3 sequence reads: CASGTGFAEQYF. CDR3 sequence (DNA): TGTGCCAGCGGGACAGGGTTTGCCGAGCAGTACTTC.

This clone was seen just once. This chain links TRBV27 with TRBJ2-3, with TRBD1 matching over 9 bases. The CDR3 totals 16 residues. Per the germline V gene, CDR1 is MNHEY and CDR2 is SMNVEV (reference sequence). V shed 5 bases and J 1 base; nucleotides not matched to a gene: 7. CDR3 residues: CASSRGTGLGTDTQYF. The CDR3 nucleotides are TGTGCCAGCAGTCGGGGGACAGGGCTGGGCACAGATACGCAGTATTTT.